The TCR beta chain described here comes from a study of regulatory T cells in long-lasting Graves disease. V lost 4 bases to trimming and J lost 2 bases, with 19 bases between them. This CDR3 comprises 17 residues. Germline V gene lookup returns CDR1 SGHRS and CDR2 YFSETQ. This clonotype was observed many times. As yet, its antigen is unknown. Study-level points and caveats: A limited number of samples was an acknowledged limitation.

Time point described: newly diagnosed GD, antithyroid drugs for less than 3 months. PBMC-extracted RNA yielded the TCR library. Graves' disease was diagnosed by American Thyroid Association guidelines. Peripheral blood, nine milliliters of it, was drawn into EDTA tubes. Arm-PCR of CDR3 regions and iRepertoire HTBI primers were used to build TCR beta libraries. In the study's own analysis: Across the samples, identification revealed approximately 66 TRBV and more than 11 TRBJ segments. TCRdb redid the calling of the multiplex PCR reads with MiXCR, one entry per CDR3 protein. What appears here as the V and J calls and clone size reflects TCRdb's work, not the paper's. The sample has around 330,000 distinct CDR3 sequences, 18% seen once.

The origin of this receptor is a female donor with Graves disease. This rearrangement joins TRBV5-1 to TRBJ2-1, with D uncertain. Specimen: peripheral blood mononuclear cells (PBMCs), collected at new diagnosis, from a patient treated with antithyroid drugs. CDR3 in amino acids: CASSQPPDGSTYNEQFF. CDR3 coding DNA: TGCGCCAGCAGCCAACCCCCTGACGGATCCACCTACAATGAGCAGTTCTTC.